This paragraph covers one T cell receptor beta chain sequence. The V gene lost 5 bases and the J gene lost 9 bases, with 18 bases spanning the gap. The germline CDR1 and CDR2 sequences are SGHDT and YYEEEE. The length of the CDR3 is 15 residues. This specimen belongs to a study of blood T cell repertoires in COVID-19. Sequenced by immunoSEQ multiplex PCR; TCRdb stores in-frame clones only, minus some. The sample has approximately 190,000 clones, 70% to 90% seen once. The TCR sequence derives from a man in his 70s with active or convalescent COVID-19. The chain couples TRBV5-6 to TRBJ1-6, with a weak D call TRBD1 (5 bases). Input material: peripheral blood. The CDR3 sequence: CASRQLRRGISPLHF. The DNA of the CDR3 is TGTGCCAGCAGACAACTCCGGCGGGGGATTTCACCCCTCCACTTT.